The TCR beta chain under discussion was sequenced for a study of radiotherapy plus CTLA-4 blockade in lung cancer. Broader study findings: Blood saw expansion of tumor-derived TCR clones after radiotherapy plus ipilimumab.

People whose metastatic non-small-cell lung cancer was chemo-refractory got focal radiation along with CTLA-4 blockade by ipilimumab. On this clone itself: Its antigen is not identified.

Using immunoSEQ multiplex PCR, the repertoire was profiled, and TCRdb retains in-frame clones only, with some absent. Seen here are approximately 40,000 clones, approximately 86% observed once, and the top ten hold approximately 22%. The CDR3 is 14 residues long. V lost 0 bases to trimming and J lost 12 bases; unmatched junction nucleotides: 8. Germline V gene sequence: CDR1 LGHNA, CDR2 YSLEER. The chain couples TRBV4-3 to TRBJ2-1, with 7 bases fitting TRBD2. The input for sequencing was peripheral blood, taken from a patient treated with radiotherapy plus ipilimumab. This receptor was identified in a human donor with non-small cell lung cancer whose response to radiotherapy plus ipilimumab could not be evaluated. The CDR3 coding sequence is TGCGCCAGCAGCCAAGAGGAGCAGCGGGGAAGGCAGTTCTTC. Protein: CASSQEEQRGRQFF.